These T cell receptor beta chains were read from a single sample in a study of blood T cell repertoires in COVID-19. Assay: immunoSEQ multiplex PCR; the TCRdb copy retains only in-frame clones and omits some. The table has about 120,000 clones, around four fifths seen once. Sequencing input: peripheral blood. Every receptor here comes from a human donor in a cohort sampled during active COVID-19. CDR3s include the opening cysteine and the closing phenylalanine or tryptophan. A D gene is named only where the DNA matches it firmly. Size is omitted from some rows. Given values are once, few, many or a class for expanded clones.

v_call: TRBV3-1/TRBV3-2; cdr3_length: 13; d_call: .; j_call: TRBJ1-1; clone_size: .; cdr3_nt: TGTGCCAGCAGCCCTACGACTCCTAGGCCAGCTTTCTTT; cdr3_aa: CASSPTTPRPAFF
v_call: TRBV7-2; cdr3_length: 14; d_call: .; j_call: TRBJ2-7; clone_size: .; cdr3_nt: TGTGCCAGCAGCTTAGGTGGGGGGGCGGACGAGCAGTACTTC; cdr3_aa: CASSLGGGADEQYF
v_call: TRBV10-3; cdr3_length: 13; d_call: TRBD1; j_call: TRBJ2-5; clone_size: .; cdr3_nt: TGTGCCATCAGTGAACAGGGGTGGGAGACCCAGTACTTC; cdr3_aa: CAISEQGWETQYF
v_call: TRBV4-3; cdr3_length: 17; d_call: .; j_call: TRBJ1-3; clone_size: .; cdr3_nt: TGCGCCAGCAGCCAAGATCTAGGCCGGGGAACTGGAAACACCATATATTTT; cdr3_aa: CASSQDLGRGTGNTIYF
v_call: TRBV18; cdr3_length: 15; d_call: TRBD2; j_call: TRBJ2-2; clone_size: .; cdr3_nt: TGTGCCAGCTCACCCCAGCGGGAGTTCACCGGGGAGCTGTTTTTT; cdr3_aa: CASSPQREFTGELFF
v_call: TRBV10-3; cdr3_length: 14; d_call: .; j_call: TRBJ1-1; clone_size: .; cdr3_nt: TGTGCCATCAGGGACAGTACTTTAAACACTGAAGCTTTCTTT; cdr3_aa: CAIRDSTLNTEAFF
v_call: TRBV30; cdr3_length: 13; d_call: TRBD1; j_call: TRBJ1-6; clone_size: .; cdr3_nt: TGTGCCTGGATCGCGGACAGGGATTCACCCCTCCACTTT; cdr3_aa: CAWIADRDSPLHF
v_call: TRBV5-1; cdr3_length: 15; d_call: TRBD1; j_call: TRBJ2-7; clone_size: .; cdr3_nt: TGCGCCAGCAGCTTGGCCGGACAGGGCGTCTACGAGCAGTACTTC; cdr3_aa: CASSLAGQGVYEQYF
v_call: TRBV5-4; cdr3_length: 14; d_call: .; j_call: TRBJ2-5; clone_size: .; cdr3_nt: TGTGCCAGCAGCTGGGGGGGGGCGTGGGAGACCCAGTACTTC; cdr3_aa: CASSWGGAWETQYF
v_call: TRBV5-1; cdr3_length: 14; d_call: .; j_call: TRBJ1-6; clone_size: .; cdr3_nt: TGCGCCAGCAGCCCCGGAACAGGCAATTCACCCCTCCACTTT; cdr3_aa: CASSPGTGNSPLHF
v_call: TRBV5-1; cdr3_length: 14; d_call: TRBD1; j_call: TRBJ2-5; clone_size: .; cdr3_nt: TGCGCCAGCGGGGCAGGGGGCTTTGAAGAGACCCAGTACTTC; cdr3_aa: CASGAGGFEETQYF
v_call: TRBV4-1; cdr3_length: 15; d_call: TRBD1; j_call: TRBJ1-2; clone_size: .; cdr3_nt: TGCGCCAGCAGCCAACCACTTGGACAGGTTTATGGCTACACCTTC; cdr3_aa: CASSQPLGQVYGYTF
v_call: TRBV28; cdr3_length: 17; d_call: TRBD2; j_call: TRBJ2-1; clone_size: .; cdr3_nt: TGTGCCAGCAGTAGCGCCTCGGGTCGGCGGGAGGGAGGAGAGCAGTTCTTC; cdr3_aa: CASSSASGRREGGEQFF
v_call: TRBV12-5; cdr3_length: 13; d_call: .; j_call: TRBJ2-3; clone_size: .; cdr3_nt: TGTGCTAGTGGTTTCCAGGGTACAGATACGCAGTATTTT; cdr3_aa: CASGFQGTDTQYF
v_call: TRBV11-2; cdr3_length: 15; d_call: .; j_call: TRBJ1-6; clone_size: few; cdr3_nt: TGTGCCAGCAGCCCAGCCACGCGGGTGAATTCACCCCTCCACTTT; cdr3_aa: CASSPATRVNSPLHF
v_call: TRBV18; cdr3_length: 14; d_call: TRBD2; j_call: TRBJ2-5; clone_size: .; cdr3_nt: TGTGCCAGCTCACCAACGCTAGCGGGAGAGACCCAGTACTTC; cdr3_aa: CASSPTLAGETQYF
v_call: TRBV7-2; cdr3_length: 13; d_call: .; j_call: TRBJ1-4; clone_size: .; cdr3_nt: TGTGCCAGCAGCCTAAATCAGGGTGAAAAACTGTTTTTT; cdr3_aa: CASSLNQGEKLFF
v_call: TRBV11-3; cdr3_length: 13; d_call: .; j_call: TRBJ2-5; clone_size: .; cdr3_nt: TGTGCCAGCAGCTTAGACAGGCAGGAGACCCAGTACTTC; cdr3_aa: CASSLDRQETQYF
v_call: TRBV28; cdr3_length: 15; d_call: .; j_call: TRBJ1-1; clone_size: .; cdr3_nt: TGTGCCAGCAGTCCCTCGCGAGGGGGAAACACTGAAGCTTTCTTT; cdr3_aa: CASSPSRGGNTEAFF
v_call: TRBV6-2/TRBV6-3; cdr3_length: 17; d_call: TRBD1; j_call: TRBJ2-2; clone_size: .; cdr3_nt: TGTGCCAGCAGCCGGGACCGGACAGGGGGTCAGGCCGGGGAGCTGTTTTTT; cdr3_aa: CASSRDRTGGQAGELFF
v_call: TRBV10-3; cdr3_length: 15; d_call: .; j_call: TRBJ2-5; clone_size: .; cdr3_nt: TGTGCCATCAGTGAAGACCAGGGAGGCGCGGAGACCCAGTACTTC; cdr3_aa: CAISEDQGGAETQYF
v_call: TRBV27; cdr3_length: 15; d_call: TRBD2; j_call: TRBJ2-1; clone_size: .; cdr3_nt: TGTGCCAGCAGTTTATCTTTACTAGCGGGAAATGAGCAGTTCTTC; cdr3_aa: CASSLSLLAGNEQFF
v_call: TRBV4-2; cdr3_length: 15; d_call: TRBD1; j_call: TRBJ2-7; clone_size: .; cdr3_nt: TGTGCCAGCAGCCAGGGGGACAGGGGGCCCTACGAGCAGTACTTC; cdr3_aa: CASSQGDRGPYEQYF
v_call: TRBV6-5; cdr3_length: 14; d_call: TRBD1; j_call: TRBJ1-1; clone_size: .; cdr3_nt: TGTGCCAGCAGCCGGGACAGGATGAACACTGAAGCTTTCTTT; cdr3_aa: CASSRDRMNTEAFF
v_call: TRBV3-1/TRBV3-2; cdr3_length: 12; d_call: .; j_call: TRBJ2-6; clone_size: .; cdr3_nt: TGTGCCATTAGCTCTGGGGCCAACGTCCTGACTTTC; cdr3_aa: CAISSGANVLTF
v_call: TRBV5-5; cdr3_length: 16; d_call: TRBD1; j_call: TRBJ1-6; clone_size: .; cdr3_nt: TGTGCCAGCAGCTTAACCGGGACAGCCGGAGGTTCACCCCTCCACTTT; cdr3_aa: CASSLTGTAGGSPLHF
v_call: TRBV11-2; cdr3_length: 14; d_call: TRBD1; j_call: TRBJ1-6; clone_size: .; cdr3_nt: TGTGCCAGCAGCTCGGACAGGAGTTATTCACCCCTCCACTTT; cdr3_aa: CASSSDRSYSPLHF
v_call: TRBV18; cdr3_length: 15; d_call: .; j_call: TRBJ1-1; clone_size: few; cdr3_nt: TGTGCCAGCTCACCACCGTGGCAGGTTGGCACTGAAGCTTTCTTT; cdr3_aa: CASSPPWQVGTEAFF
v_call: TRBV6-6; cdr3_length: 16; d_call: TRBD2; j_call: TRBJ2-5; clone_size: .; cdr3_nt: TGTGCCAGCACGACGGGCCAGCGGGGCCCCCAAGAGACCCAGTACTTC; cdr3_aa: CASTTGQRGPQETQYF
v_call: TRBV10-3; cdr3_length: 12; d_call: TRBD1; j_call: TRBJ2-3; clone_size: .; cdr3_nt: TGTGCCATCAGTTACAGGGGAGATACGCAGTATTTT; cdr3_aa: CAISYRGDTQYF
v_call: TRBV18; cdr3_length: 15; d_call: TRBD1; j_call: TRBJ2-7; clone_size: .; cdr3_nt: TGTGCCAGCTCACCACCTCCGGGACAGGGCTACGAGCAGTACTTC; cdr3_aa: CASSPPPGQGYEQYF
v_call: TRBV29-1; cdr3_length: 14; d_call: TRBD1; j_call: TRBJ1-2; clone_size: .; cdr3_nt: TGCAGCGTTGAGATGGACAGGGGAACCTATGGCTACACCTTC; cdr3_aa: CSVEMDRGTYGYTF
v_call: TRBV6-2/TRBV6-3; cdr3_length: 17; d_call: TRBD1; j_call: TRBJ1-1; clone_size: .; cdr3_nt: TGTGCCAGCAGTTACTCGGGACAGGGTCGTGTTGACACTGAAGCTTTCTTT; cdr3_aa: CASSYSGQGRVDTEAFF
v_call: TRBV27; cdr3_length: 16; d_call: .; j_call: TRBJ2-1; clone_size: .; cdr3_nt: TGTGCCAGCAGTACGAGGACAGTTAGGATTAACAATGAGCAGTTCTTC; cdr3_aa: CASSTRTVRINNEQFF
v_call: TRBV5-4; cdr3_length: 13; d_call: .; j_call: TRBJ1-2; clone_size: .; cdr3_nt: TGTGCCAGCAGCGAATTACAAGACTATGGCTACACCTTC; cdr3_aa: CASSELQDYGYTF
v_call: TRBV28; cdr3_length: 15; d_call: TRBD1; j_call: TRBJ2-1; clone_size: .; cdr3_nt: TGTGCCAGCAGTACGTACAGGGGAACCTACAATGAGCAGTTCTTC; cdr3_aa: CASSTYRGTYNEQFF
v_call: TRBV18; cdr3_length: 15; d_call: .; j_call: TRBJ2-3; clone_size: few; cdr3_nt: TGTGCCAGCTCACCACAGTCTGGGCGCACAGATACGCAGTATTTT; cdr3_aa: CASSPQSGRTDTQYF
v_call: TRBV10-3; cdr3_length: 13; d_call: .; j_call: TRBJ1-5; clone_size: .; cdr3_nt: TGTGCCATCAGGGCCGGGATGAGTCAGCCCCAGCATTTT; cdr3_aa: CAIRAGMSQPQHF
v_call: TRBV7-2; cdr3_length: 15; d_call: TRBD2; j_call: TRBJ2-1; clone_size: .; cdr3_nt: TGTGCCAGCAGCTTTACAGCGGGAGGGGGCAATGAGCAGTTCTTC; cdr3_aa: CASSFTAGGGNEQFF
v_call: TRBV3-1/TRBV3-2; cdr3_length: 14; d_call: TRBD1; j_call: TRBJ1-2; clone_size: .; cdr3_nt: TGTGCCAGCAGCCAGCGCCGGGACAGGGAGACCTACACCTTC; cdr3_aa: CASSQRRDRETYTF
v_call: TRBV7-3; cdr3_length: 12; d_call: .; j_call: TRBJ1-1; clone_size: .; cdr3_nt: TGTGCCAGCAGCTTATCTCACACTGAAGCTTTCTTT; cdr3_aa: CASSLSHTEAFF
v_call: TRBV6-2/TRBV6-3; cdr3_length: 19; d_call: TRBD1; j_call: TRBJ2-6; clone_size: .; cdr3_nt: TGTGCCAGCAGTTACGGGGGGACAGGGGATTATTCTGGGGCCAACGTCCTGACTTTC; cdr3_aa: CASSYGGTGDYSGANVLTF
v_call: TRBV19; cdr3_length: 16; d_call: TRBD1; j_call: TRBJ1-5; clone_size: once; cdr3_nt: TGTGCCAGTAGACTCGGGACAGGGGCTGCTAGTCAGCCCCAGCATTTT; cdr3_aa: CASRLGTGAASQPQHF
v_call: TRBV9; cdr3_length: 18; d_call: TRBD2; j_call: TRBJ2-7; clone_size: .; cdr3_nt: TGTGCCAGCAGCGCCGGGGGACTAGCGGGAGGGCCGGGGAACGAGCAGTACTTC; cdr3_aa: CASSAGGLAGGPGNEQYF
v_call: TRBV9; cdr3_length: 15; d_call: TRBD1; j_call: TRBJ1-1; clone_size: .; cdr3_nt: TGTGCCAGCAGCGTAGACACAGGGGGGGACACTGAAGCTTTCTTT; cdr3_aa: CASSVDTGGDTEAFF
v_call: TRBV5-1; cdr3_length: 18; d_call: .; j_call: TRBJ2-6; clone_size: .; cdr3_nt: TGCGCCAGCAGCTTTGGGGCGGGGGCTCACTCTGGGGCCAACGTCCTGACTTTC; cdr3_aa: CASSFGAGAHSGANVLTF
v_call: TRBV7-2; cdr3_length: 16; d_call: TRBD2; j_call: TRBJ2-3; clone_size: .; cdr3_nt: TGTGCCAGCAGCTTTGCGGGAGGGCCGGGCACAGATACGCAGTATTTT; cdr3_aa: CASSFAGGPGTDTQYF
v_call: TRBV4-1; cdr3_length: 13; d_call: TRBD2; j_call: TRBJ2-7; clone_size: .; cdr3_nt: TGCGCCAGCAGCCCCTTGGGAGGGTTGGAGCAGTACTTC; cdr3_aa: CASSPLGGLEQYF
v_call: TRBV7-2; cdr3_length: 16; d_call: .; j_call: TRBJ2-1; clone_size: .; cdr3_nt: TGTGCCAGCAGCTTACTCCTCGGGAGCTCCTACAATGAGCAGTTCTTC; cdr3_aa: CASSLLLGSSYNEQFF
v_call: TRBV5-1; cdr3_length: 15; d_call: .; j_call: TRBJ2-1; clone_size: .; cdr3_nt: TGCGCCAGCAGCTCCGGGACACTTATTTACAATGAGCAGTTCTTC; cdr3_aa: CASSSGTLIYNEQFF
v_call: TRBV28; cdr3_length: 15; d_call: .; j_call: TRBJ2-1; clone_size: .; cdr3_nt: TGTGCCAGCAGTTTAGTGGGAGCGCAGTACAATGAGCAGTTCTTC; cdr3_aa: CASSLVGAQYNEQFF
v_call: TRBV19; cdr3_length: 15; d_call: .; j_call: TRBJ1-5; clone_size: few; cdr3_nt: TGTGCCAGTAGTCCAAACAGGGTTGGTTTTCAGCCCCAGCATTTT; cdr3_aa: CASSPNRVGFQPQHF
v_call: TRBV9; cdr3_length: 18; d_call: TRBD2; j_call: TRBJ2-1; clone_size: few; cdr3_nt: TGTGCCAGCAGCTTCCCCTCGGGACTAGCGGGGAGCTACAATGAGCAGTTCTTC; cdr3_aa: CASSFPSGLAGSYNEQFF
v_call: TRBV5-4; cdr3_length: 14; d_call: TRBD1; j_call: TRBJ2-7; clone_size: few; cdr3_nt: TGTGCCAGCAGCCGACCGGGACAGAGCTACGAGCAGTACTTC; cdr3_aa: CASSRPGQSYEQYF
v_call: TRBV4-2; cdr3_length: 16; d_call: TRBD1; j_call: TRBJ2-7; clone_size: .; cdr3_nt: TGTGCCAGCAGCCAAGCAACCGGGACAGGGGTGGCCGAGCAGTACTTC; cdr3_aa: CASSQATGTGVAEQYF
v_call: TRBV5-1; cdr3_length: 15; d_call: TRBD1; j_call: TRBJ1-6; clone_size: .; cdr3_nt: TGCGCCAGCAGCTTGCAGGGGGATCTTTATTCACCCCTCCACTTT; cdr3_aa: CASSLQGDLYSPLHF
v_call: TRBV5-1; cdr3_length: 15; d_call: TRBD2; j_call: TRBJ2-1; clone_size: .; cdr3_nt: TGCGCCAGCAGCCTTCTAGCGGAAGGGTACAATGAGCAGTTCTTC; cdr3_aa: CASSLLAEGYNEQFF